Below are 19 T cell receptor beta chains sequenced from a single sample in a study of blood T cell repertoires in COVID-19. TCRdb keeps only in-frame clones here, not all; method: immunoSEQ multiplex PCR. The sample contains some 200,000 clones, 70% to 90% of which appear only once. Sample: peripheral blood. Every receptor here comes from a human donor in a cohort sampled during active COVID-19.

The CDR3 nucleotides are TGTGCCAGCAGCCCAGACAGGGGAAAGGATGGCTACACCTTC. Translating it yields CASSPDRGKDGYTF. This chain links TRBV7-9 with TRBJ1-2, with 8 bases that match TRBD1. The CDR3 has 14 residues. Germline CDR1 and CDR2: SEHNR and FQNEAQ (reference sequence). V trimming: 5 bases; J trimming: 6 bases; junction bases outside the gene matches: 8.

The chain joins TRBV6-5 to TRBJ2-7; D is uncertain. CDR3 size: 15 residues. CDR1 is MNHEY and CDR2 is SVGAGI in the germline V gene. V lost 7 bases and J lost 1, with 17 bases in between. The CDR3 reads CASTLSPTGSYEQYF. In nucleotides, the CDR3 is TGTGCCAGCACCCTTTCCCCGACGGGTTCCTACGAGCAGTACTTC.

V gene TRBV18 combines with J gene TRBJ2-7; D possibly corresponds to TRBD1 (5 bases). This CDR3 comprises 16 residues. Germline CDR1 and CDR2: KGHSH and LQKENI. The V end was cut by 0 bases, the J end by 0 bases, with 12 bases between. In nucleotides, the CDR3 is TGTGCCAGCTCACCACCTGGTCAGGGAAGCTCCTACGAGCAGTACTTC. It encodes CASSPPGQGSSYEQYF.

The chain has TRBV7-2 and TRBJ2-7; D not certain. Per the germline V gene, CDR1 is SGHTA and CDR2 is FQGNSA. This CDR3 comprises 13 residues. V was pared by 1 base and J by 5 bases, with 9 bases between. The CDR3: CASSLDAVNEQYF. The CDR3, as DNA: TGTGCCAGCAGCTTAGACGCAGTCAACGAGCAGTACTTC.

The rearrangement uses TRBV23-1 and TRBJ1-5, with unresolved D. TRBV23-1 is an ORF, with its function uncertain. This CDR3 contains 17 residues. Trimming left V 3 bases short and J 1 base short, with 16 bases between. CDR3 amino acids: CASSHHRVPPSNQPQHF. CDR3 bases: TGCGCCAGCAGTCATCACCGGGTCCCCCCAAGCAATCAGCCCCAGCATTTT.

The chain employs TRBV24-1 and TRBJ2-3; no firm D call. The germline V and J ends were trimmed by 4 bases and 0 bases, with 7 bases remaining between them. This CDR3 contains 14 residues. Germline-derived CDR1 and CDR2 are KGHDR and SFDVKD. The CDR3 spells CATSDRRSTDTQYF. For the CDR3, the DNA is TGTGCCACCAGTGACCGGCGGAGCACAGATACGCAGTATTTT.

In nucleotides, the CDR3 is TGCGCCAGCAGCCAGGCCGGGGAGGCCAACGTCCTGACTTTC. Its translation is CASSQAGEANVLTF. This sequence joins TRBV4-1 and TRBJ2-6; D is perhaps TRBD2 (5 bases). The CDR3 covers 14 residues. Germline CDR1 is MGHRA and CDR2 is YSYEKL. Trimming cost V 3 bases and J 6 bases, with 9 bases left between them.

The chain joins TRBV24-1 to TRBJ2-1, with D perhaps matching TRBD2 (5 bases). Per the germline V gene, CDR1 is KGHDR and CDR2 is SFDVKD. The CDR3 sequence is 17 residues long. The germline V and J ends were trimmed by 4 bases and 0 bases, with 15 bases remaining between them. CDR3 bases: TGTGCCACCAGTGACCCATCAGCGGTAGGCTCCTACAATGAGCAGTTCTTC. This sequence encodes CATSDPSAVGSYNEQFF.

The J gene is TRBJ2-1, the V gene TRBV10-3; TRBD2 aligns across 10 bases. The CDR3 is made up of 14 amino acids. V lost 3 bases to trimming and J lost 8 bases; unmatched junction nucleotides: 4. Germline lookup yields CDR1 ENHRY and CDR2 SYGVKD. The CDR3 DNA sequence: TGTGCCATCAGTGATAGCGGGAGGTCCCATGAGCAGTTCTTC. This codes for CAISDSGRSHEQFF.

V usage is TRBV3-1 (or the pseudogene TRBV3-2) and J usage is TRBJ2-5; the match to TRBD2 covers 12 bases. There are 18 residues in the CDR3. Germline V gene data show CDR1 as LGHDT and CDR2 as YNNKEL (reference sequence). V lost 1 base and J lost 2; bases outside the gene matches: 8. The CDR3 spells CASSQASGGADWQETQYF. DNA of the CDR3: TGTGCCAGCAGCCAAGCTAGCGGGGGGGCGGATTGGCAAGAGACCCAGTACTTC.

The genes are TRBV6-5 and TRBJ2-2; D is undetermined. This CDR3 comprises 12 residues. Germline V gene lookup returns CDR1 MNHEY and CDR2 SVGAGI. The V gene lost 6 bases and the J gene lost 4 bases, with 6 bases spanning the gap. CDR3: CASRLRTGELFF. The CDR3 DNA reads TGTGCCAGCAGACTCCGCACCGGGGAGCTGTTTTTT.

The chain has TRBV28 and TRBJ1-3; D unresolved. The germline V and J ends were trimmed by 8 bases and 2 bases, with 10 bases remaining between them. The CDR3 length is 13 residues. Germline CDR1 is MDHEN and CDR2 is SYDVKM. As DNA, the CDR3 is TGTGCCAGCTATCAGGAGGCTGGAAACACCATATATTTT. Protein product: CASYQEAGNTIYF.

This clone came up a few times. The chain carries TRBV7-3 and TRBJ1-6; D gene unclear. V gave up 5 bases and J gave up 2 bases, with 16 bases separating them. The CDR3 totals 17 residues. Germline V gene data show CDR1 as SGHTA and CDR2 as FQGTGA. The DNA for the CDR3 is TGTGCCAGCAGCGAAGGCGGTGCAGAGACCTATAATTCACCCCTCCACTTT. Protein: CASSEGGAETYNSPLHF.

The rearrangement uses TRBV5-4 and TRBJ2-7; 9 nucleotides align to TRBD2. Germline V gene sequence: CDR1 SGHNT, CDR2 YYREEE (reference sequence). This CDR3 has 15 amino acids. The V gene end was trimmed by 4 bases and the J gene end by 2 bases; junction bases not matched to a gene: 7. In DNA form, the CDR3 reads TGTGCCAGCAGCCCCTCTAGCGGGACCACCTACGAGCAGTACTTC. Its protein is CASSPSSGTTYEQYF.

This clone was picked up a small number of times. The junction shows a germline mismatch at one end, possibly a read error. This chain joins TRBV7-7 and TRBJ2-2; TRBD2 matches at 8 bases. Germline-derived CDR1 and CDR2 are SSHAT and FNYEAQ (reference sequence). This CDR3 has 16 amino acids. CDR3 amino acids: CASSLFAGGDTGELFF. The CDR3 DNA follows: TGTGCTAGCAGCTTATTCGCGGGGGGAGACACCGGGGAGCTGTTTTTT.

CDR3 coding DNA: TGCGCCAGCAGCCAAGAACTCCCGGGGGGGCCAACTAATGAAAAACTGTTTTTT. Protein product: CASSQELPGGPTNEKLFF. This chain joins TRBV4-1 and TRBJ1-4; possibly TRBD1 for D (6 bases). The CDR3 totals 18 residues. Trimming left V 0 bases short and J 0 bases short, with 14 bases between. Germline V CDR1 and CDR2: MGHRA, YSYEKL.

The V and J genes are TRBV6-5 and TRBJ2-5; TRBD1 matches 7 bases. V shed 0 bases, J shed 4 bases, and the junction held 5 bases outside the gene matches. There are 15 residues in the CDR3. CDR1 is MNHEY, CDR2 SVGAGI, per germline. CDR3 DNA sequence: TGTGCCAGCAGTTACTCGTGGACAGGCGGAGAGACCCAGTACTTC. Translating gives CASSYSWTGGETQYF.

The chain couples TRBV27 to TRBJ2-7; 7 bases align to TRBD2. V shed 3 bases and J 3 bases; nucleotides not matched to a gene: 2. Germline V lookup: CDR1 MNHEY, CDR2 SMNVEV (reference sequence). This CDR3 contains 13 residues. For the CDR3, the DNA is TGTGCCAGCAGTTTGAGCGGGAACTACGAGCAGTACTTC. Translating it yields CASSLSGNYEQYF.

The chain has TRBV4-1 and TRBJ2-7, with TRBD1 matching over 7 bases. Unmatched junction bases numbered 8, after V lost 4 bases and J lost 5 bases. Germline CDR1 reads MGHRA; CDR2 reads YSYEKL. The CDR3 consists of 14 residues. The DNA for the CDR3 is TGCGCCAGCAGCCCCCGGGTAGGGGGCGACGAGCAGTACTTC. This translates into CASSPRVGGDEQYF.